This T cell receptor beta chain emerged from a study of cytomegalovirus exposure and HLA in healthy donors. Study at large: As an earlier analysis found, roughly 180 million T cells yielded around 110 million unique TCR beta sequences. Study-wide points: According to a later analysis, donors in an Asian-associated ancestry cluster reportedly had fewer N-insertions than the roughly 720-donor mean. A later examination showed that TCR association rates differed by HLA locus, with DRB1 most and HLA-C fewest. TCR beta chains associated with HLA were, in a later analysis, more clonally expanded than equally common others.

As concerns this clone: The antigen is not known.

The CDR3 has 15 residues. Unmatched junction bases numbered 9, after V lost 6 bases and J lost 9 bases. CDR1 KGHSH and CDR2 LQKENI come from the germline V gene. The PCR was carried out with 60 Vbeta primers and 13 Jbeta primers. The assay was immunoSEQ multiplex PCR, and TCRdb's table has in-frame clones only and misses some. The sample shows more than 90,000 clones, roughly 76% of them seen only once. This receptor was identified in a man aged 35 to 55 in good health and CMV-seronegative. The chain carries TRBV18 and TRBJ1-6; 9 bases line up with TRBD1. The sequenced material came from PBMCs. The DNA for the CDR3 is TGTGCCAGCTCGCAGGACAGGGGAGGAAGTTCACCCCTCCACTTT. Translation: CASSQDRGGSSPLHF.